This T cell receptor (beta chain) was observed in a study of T-cell reconstitution after alpha-beta-depleted transplantation in children. At least ten counts were recorded for this clonotype. Unique molecular identifiers were incorporated when the TCRbeta library was constructed. TCRdb re-analysed the PCR reads in MiXCR, keeping a single row per CDR3 protein. The repertoire includes about 200,000 distinct CDR3 sequences, just over 14% of them detected once, and about 13% sits in the top ten. Trimming cost V 5 bases and J 14 bases; bases outside gene matches: 9. The CDR3 has 12 residues. CDR1 and CDR2 from the germline V gene are MGHRA and YSYEKL.

The sequence was obtained from a human donor who donated a stem cell graft to a child with acute lymphoblastic leukemia. The chain is built from TRBV4-1 and TRBJ2-1; the match to TRBD2 covers 7 bases. The sample in question was PBMCs from the stem cell graft donor, obtained from the stem cell graft. The CDR3 loop reads CASSAGGAGEFF. DNA of the CDR3: TGCGCCAGCAGCGCCGGAGGTGCGGGAGAGTTCTTC.